This T cell receptor beta chain was identified in a study of T-cell reconstitution after alpha-beta-depleted transplantation in children. Study-wide points: Several hundred rapidly expanded clones from non-depleted graft cells reportedly supplied alpha-beta T cells about two months post-transplant. T-cell counts and diversity at one year post-transplant came mainly from newly produced T cells. For some patients, TCRbeta diversity was high at day 60 because of recipient T cells and thymic progenitors that survived.

Construction of the TCRbeta library involved unique molecular identifiers. TCRdb passed the PCR reads through MiXCR, listing each CDR3 protein once. The table shows about 240,000 distinct CDR3 sequences, with about 25% occurring only once. Germline trimming cut 3 bases from V and 4 bases from J; bases unmatched to any gene: 4. This CDR3 has 16 residues. The germline CDR1 and CDR2 sequences are MNHEY and SMNVEV (reference sequence). This clonotype was detected many times. Its cognate antigen is unknown. The material sequenced was PBMCs, taken before TCRalphabeta/CD19-depleted stem cell transplant. This clonotype was sampled from a girl aged 2 to 9 with Fanconi anemia, due to receive a stem cell transplant. The chain joins TRBV27 to TRBJ2-1; 12 nucleotides line up with TRBD2. CDR3 nucleotides: TGTGCCAGCAGTTTGGAGGGGACTAGCGGGTACAATGAGCAGTTCTTC. Protein sequence: CASSLEGTSGYNEQFF.